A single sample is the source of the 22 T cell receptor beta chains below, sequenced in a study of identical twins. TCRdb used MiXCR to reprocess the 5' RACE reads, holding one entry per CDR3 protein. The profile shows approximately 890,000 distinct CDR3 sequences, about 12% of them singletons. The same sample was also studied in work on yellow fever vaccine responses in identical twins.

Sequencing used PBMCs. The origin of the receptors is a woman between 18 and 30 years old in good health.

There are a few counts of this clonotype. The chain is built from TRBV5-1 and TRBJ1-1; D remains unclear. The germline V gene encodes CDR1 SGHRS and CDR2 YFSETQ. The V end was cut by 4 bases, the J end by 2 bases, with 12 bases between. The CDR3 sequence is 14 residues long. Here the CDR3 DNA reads TGCGCCAGCAGCGCCTACAGAAGCAACACTGAAGCTTTCTTT. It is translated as CASSAYRSNTEAFF.

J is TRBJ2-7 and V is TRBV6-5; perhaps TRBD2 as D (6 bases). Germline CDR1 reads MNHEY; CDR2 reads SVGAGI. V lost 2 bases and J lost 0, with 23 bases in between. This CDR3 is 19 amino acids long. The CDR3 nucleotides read TGTGCCAGCAGTTACACGAGCACAAAGGAGGGAACGAGCTCCTACGAGCAGTACTTC. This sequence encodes CASSYTSTKEGTSSYEQYF.

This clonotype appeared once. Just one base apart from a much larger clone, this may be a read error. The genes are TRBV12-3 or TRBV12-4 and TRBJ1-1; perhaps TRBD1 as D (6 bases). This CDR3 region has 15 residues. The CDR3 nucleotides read TGTGACAGCAGTCCTAGAGGGGGGAGGAGCACTGAAGCTTTCTTT. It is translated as CDSSPRGGRSTEAFF.

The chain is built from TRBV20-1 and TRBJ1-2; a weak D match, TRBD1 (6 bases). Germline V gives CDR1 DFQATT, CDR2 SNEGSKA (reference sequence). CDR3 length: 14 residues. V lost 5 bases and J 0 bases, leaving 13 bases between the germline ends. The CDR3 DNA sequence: TGCAGTGCTGGGCACAGGGAAGCTAACTATGGCTACACCTTC. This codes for CSAGHREANYGYTF.

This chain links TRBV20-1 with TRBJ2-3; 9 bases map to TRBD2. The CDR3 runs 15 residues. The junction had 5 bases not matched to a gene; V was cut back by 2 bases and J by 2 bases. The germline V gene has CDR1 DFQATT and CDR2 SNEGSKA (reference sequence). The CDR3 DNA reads TGCAGTGCTAGAAGAGCTAGCGGGAACACAGATACGCAGTATTTT. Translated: CSARRASGNTDTQYF.

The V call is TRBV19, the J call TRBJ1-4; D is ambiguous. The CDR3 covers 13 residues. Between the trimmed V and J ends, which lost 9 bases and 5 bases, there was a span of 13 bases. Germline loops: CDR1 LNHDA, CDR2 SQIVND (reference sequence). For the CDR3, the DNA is TGTGCCAGCGACACACCGGGAAATGAAAAACTGTTTTTT. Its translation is CASDTPGNEKLFF.

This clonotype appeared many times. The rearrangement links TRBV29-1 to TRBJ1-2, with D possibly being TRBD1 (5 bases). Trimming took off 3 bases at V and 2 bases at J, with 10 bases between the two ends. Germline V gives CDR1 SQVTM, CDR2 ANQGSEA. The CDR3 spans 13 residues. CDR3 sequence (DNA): TGCAGCGTTGACAGGGTATTAAACTATGGCTACACCTTC. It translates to CSVDRVLNYGYTF.

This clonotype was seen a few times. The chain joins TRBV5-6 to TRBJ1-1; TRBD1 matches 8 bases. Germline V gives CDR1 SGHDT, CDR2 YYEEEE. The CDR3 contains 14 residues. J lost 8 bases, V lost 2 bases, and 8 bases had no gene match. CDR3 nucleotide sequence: TGTGCCAGCAGCTTCGGACAGGGAGAGTCAGAAGCTTTCTTT. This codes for CASSFGQGESEAFF.

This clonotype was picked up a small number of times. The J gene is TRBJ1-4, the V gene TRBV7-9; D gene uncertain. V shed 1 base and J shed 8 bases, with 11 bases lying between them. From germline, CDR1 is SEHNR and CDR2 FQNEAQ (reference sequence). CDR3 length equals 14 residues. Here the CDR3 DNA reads TGTGCCAGCAGCTTAGGGAGGGTCACGGAAAAACTGTTTTTT. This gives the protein CASSLGRVTEKLFF. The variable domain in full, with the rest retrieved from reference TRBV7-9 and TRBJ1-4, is DTGVSQNPRHKITKRGQNVTFRCDPISEHNRLYWYRQTLGQGPEFLTYFQNEAQLEKSRLLSDRFSAERPKGSFSTLEIQRTEQGDSAMYLCASSLGRVTEKLFFGSGTQLSVL.

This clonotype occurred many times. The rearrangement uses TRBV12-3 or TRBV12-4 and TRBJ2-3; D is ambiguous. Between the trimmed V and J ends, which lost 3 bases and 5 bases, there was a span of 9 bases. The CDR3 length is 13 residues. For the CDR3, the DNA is TGTGCCAGCAGTTTGCCCGGGCTAGATACGCAGTATTTT. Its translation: CASSLPGLDTQYF.

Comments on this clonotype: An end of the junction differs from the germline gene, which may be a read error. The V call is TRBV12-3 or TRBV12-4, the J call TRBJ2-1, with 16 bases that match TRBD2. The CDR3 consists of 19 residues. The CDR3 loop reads CASCLRGGLAGGTYNEQFF. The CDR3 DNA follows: TGTGCCAGCTGTTTAAGGGGGGGACTAGCGGGAGGGACCTACAATGAGCAGTTCTTC.

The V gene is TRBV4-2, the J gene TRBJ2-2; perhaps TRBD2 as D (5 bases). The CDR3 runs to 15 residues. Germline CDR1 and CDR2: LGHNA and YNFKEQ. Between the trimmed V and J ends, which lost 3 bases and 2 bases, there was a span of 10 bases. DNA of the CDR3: TGTGCCAGCAGCCAGACGGAGGACAACACCGGGGAGCTGTTTTTT. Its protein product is CASSQTEDNTGELFF.

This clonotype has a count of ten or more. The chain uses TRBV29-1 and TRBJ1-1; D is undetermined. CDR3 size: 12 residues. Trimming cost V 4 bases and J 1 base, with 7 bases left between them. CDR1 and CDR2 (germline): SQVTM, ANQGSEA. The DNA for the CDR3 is TGCAGCGTTGCATGGCGGAACACTGAAGCTTTCTTT. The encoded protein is CSVAWRNTEAFF.

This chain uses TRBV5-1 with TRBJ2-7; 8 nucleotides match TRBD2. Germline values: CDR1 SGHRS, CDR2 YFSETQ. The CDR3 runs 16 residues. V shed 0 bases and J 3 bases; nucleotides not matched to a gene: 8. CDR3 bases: TGCGCCAGCAGCTTGGGATTGCGGGAGGCGATCTACGAGCAGTACTTC. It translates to CASSLGLREAIYEQYF. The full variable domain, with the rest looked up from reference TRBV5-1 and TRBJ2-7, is KAGVTQTPRYLIKTRGQQVTLSCSPISGHRSVSWYQQTPGQGLQFLFEYFSETQRNKGNFPGRFSGRQFSNSRSEMNVSTLELGDSALYLCASSLGLREAIYEQYFGPGTRLTVT.

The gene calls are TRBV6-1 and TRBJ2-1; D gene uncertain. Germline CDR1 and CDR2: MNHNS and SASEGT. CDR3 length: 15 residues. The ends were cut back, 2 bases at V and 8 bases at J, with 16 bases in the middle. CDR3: CASSEFVGRAYEQFF. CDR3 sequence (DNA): TGTGCCAGCAGTGAATTCGTCGGGCGTGCGTATGAGCAGTTCTTC.

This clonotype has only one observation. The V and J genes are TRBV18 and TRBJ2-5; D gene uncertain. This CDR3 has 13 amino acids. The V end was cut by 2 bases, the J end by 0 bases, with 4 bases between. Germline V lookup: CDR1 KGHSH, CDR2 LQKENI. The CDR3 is CASSPYNQETQYF. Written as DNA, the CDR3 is TGTGCCAGCTCACCATACAACCAAGAGACCCAGTACTTC. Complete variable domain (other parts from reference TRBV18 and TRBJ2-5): NAGVMQNPRHLVRRRGQEARLRCSPMKGHSHVYWYRQLPEEGLKFMVYLQKENIIDESGMPKERFSAEFPKEGPSILRIQQVVRGDSAAYFCASSPYNQETQYFGPGTRLLVL.

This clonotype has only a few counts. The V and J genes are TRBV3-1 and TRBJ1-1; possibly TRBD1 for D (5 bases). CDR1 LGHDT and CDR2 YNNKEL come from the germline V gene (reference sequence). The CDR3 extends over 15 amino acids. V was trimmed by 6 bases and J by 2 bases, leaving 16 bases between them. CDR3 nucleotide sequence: TGTGCCAGCAGGGACTTTGCGAGGGGAAACACTGAAGCTTTCTTT. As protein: CASRDFARGNTEAFF. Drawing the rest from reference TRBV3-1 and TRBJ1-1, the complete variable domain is DTAVSQTPKYLVTQMGNDKSIKCEQNLGHDTMYWYKQDSKKFLKIMFSYNNKELIINETVPNRFSPKSPDKAHLNLHINSLELGDSAVYFCASRDFARGNTEAFFGQGTRLTVV.

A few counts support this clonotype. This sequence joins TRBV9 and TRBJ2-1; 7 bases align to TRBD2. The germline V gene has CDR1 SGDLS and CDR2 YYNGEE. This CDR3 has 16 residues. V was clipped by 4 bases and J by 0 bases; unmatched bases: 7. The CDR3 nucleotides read TGTGCCAGCAGCACGACTAGCCTAGGCTCCTACAATGAGCAGTTCTTC. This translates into CASSTTSLGSYNEQFF.

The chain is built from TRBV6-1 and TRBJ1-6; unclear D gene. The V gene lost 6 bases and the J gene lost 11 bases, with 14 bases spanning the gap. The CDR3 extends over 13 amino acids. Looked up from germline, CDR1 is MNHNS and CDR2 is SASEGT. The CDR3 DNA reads TGTGCCAGCAGAACCCGGGGAACCGCACCCCTCCACTTT. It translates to CASRTRGTAPLHF.

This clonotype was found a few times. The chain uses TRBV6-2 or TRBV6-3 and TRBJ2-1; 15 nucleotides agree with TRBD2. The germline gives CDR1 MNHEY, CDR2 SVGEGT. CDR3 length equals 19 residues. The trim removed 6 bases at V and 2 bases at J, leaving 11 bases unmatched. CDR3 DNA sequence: TGTGCCAGCAGCGATAACGGACTAGCGGGAGGGCCAACCTACAATGAGCAGTTCTTC. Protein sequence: CASSDNGLAGGPTYNEQFF.

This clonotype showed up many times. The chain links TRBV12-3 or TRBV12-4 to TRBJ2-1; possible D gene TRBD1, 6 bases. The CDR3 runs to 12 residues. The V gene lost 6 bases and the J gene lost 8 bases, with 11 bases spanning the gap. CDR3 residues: CASSPTGHEQFF. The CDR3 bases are TGTGCCAGCAGCCCGACAGGTCATGAGCAGTTCTTC.

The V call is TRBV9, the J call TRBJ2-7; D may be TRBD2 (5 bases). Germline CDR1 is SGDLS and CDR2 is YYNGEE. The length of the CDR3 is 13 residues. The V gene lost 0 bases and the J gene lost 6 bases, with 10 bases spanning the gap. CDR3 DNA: TGTGCCAGCAGCGTAGGGTTAGGAGGCGAGCAGTACTTC. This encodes CASSVGLGGEQYF.